This T cell receptor (beta chain) was identified during a study of blood T cell repertoires in COVID-19. Profiling relied on immunoSEQ multiplex PCR, and the TCRdb table lists in-frame clones only, not all of them. The data show 350,000 or so clones, with approximately 89% seen just once and 3% to 4.5% held by the top ten. The CDR3 covers 14 residues. Germline loops: CDR1 MNHEY, CDR2 SVGAGI. The V and J ends lost 6 bases and 2 bases respectively, with 13 bases between them. This chain links TRBV6-5 with TRBJ1-2, with a weak D call TRBD1 (6 bases). This TCR derives from a woman aged 60-75 years with COVID-19, enrolled during active disease. Specimen: peripheral blood. This chain's CDR3 is CASSQHTGNYGYTF. The CDR3 coding sequence is TGTGCCAGCAGCCAACATACAGGGAACTATGGCTACACCTTC.